Listed below are T cell receptor beta chains from one sample, sequenced in a study of blood T cell repertoires in COVID-19. Clones were read by immunoSEQ multiplex PCR, and TCRdb kept only the in-frame ones, dropping some. The table records about 150,000 clones, approximately 90% of them present only once. Sequenced material: PBMCs or T cells enriched from blood (not recorded which). Every receptor here comes from a man aged 50-59 years who had recovered from COVID-19. Both conserved end residues are part of each CDR3. The D gene is left open where the match is weak. Not all rows give a size; the values are once, few, many and, for expanded clones, a class.

CASGEREGLGGEQFF | TGCGCCAGCGGAGAGCGGGAGGGTCTTGGAGGTGAGCAGTTCTTC | once | TRBV5-1 | TRBD2 | TRBJ2-1
CASSLGLAGETQYF | TGCGCCAGCAGCTTAGGTCTAGCGGGAGAGACCCAGTACTTC | NA | TRBV5-1 | TRBD2 | TRBJ2-5
CASSPWTSGPSTDTQYF | TGTGCCAGCAGCCCCTGGACTAGCGGTCCTAGCACAGATACGCAGTATTTT | NA | TRBV3-1/TRBV3-2 | TRBD2 | TRBJ2-3
CASSFYTGQNYGYTF | TGTGCCAGCAGCTTTTACACGGGACAGAACTATGGCTACACCTTC | NA | TRBV5-4 | TRBD1 | TRBJ1-2
CASSPVGQGDGYTF | TGTGCCAGCTCACCCGTTGGACAGGGAGATGGCTACACCTTC | NA | TRBV18 | TRBD1 | TRBJ1-2
CASRTSGGPTGELFF | TGTGCCAGTAGGACTAGCGGGGGGCCCACCGGGGAGCTGTTTTTT | NA | TRBV2 | TRBD2 | TRBJ2-2
CATSRGVLGLTNEKLFF | TGTGCCACCAGCAGAGGCGTTCTTGGGCTAACTAATGAAAAACTGTTTTTT | NA | TRBV15 | NA | TRBJ1-4
CASSLDGQGGAEAFF | TGTGCCAGCAGCTTAGATGGACAGGGAGGCGCTGAAGCTTTCTTT | NA | TRBV7-2 | TRBD1 | TRBJ1-1
CASSTTTQGLMNTEAFF | TGTGCCAGCAGTACAACCACCCAGGGACTGATGAACACTGAAGCTTTCTTT | NA | TRBV27 | NA | TRBJ1-1
CASRYTGDTEAFF | TGTGCCAGCAGGTACACAGGGGACACTGAAGCTTTCTTT | NA | TRBV6-5 | TRBD1 | TRBJ1-1
CASSLEHGNYGYTF | TGTGCCAGCAGCTTAGAGCACGGTAACTATGGCTACACCTTC | NA | TRBV7-2 | NA | TRBJ1-2